The clone carrying this TCR beta chain was detected a few times. Its target is not known. The data were taken from a study of cytomegalovirus exposure and HLA in healthy donors. On the study more broadly: HLA-typed donors were the source of 90 million or so unique TCRs, which an early data release held.

Regarding the study as a whole: The authors later linked a missense DCLRE1C variant to TCR beta V- and J-gene trimming. With DRB1 most and HLA-C fewest, TCR association rates differed between HLA loci in a later analysis. Sequencing probably produced one cluster of sequence variants that were highly shared.

Trimming cost V 7 bases and J 5 bases; bases outside gene matches: 7. The CDR3 consists of 13 residues. CDR1 and CDR2 (germline): SGHRS, YFSETQ. The primer mix had 60 Vbeta and 13 Jbeta primers. Assay used: immunoSEQ multiplex PCR; TCRdb lists only in-frame clones, some missing. Of roughly 65,000 clones in the sample, around 62% were seen once. The clonotype was recovered from a man aged 35-49 years in good health and CMV-seropositive. Source material: PBMCs. The rearrangement joins TRBV5-1 to TRBJ2-5; TRBD2 matches 8 bases. The CDR3 bases are TGCGCCAGCGCATTCACTAGCGGCGAGACCCAGTACTTC. It is translated as CASAFTSGETQYF.